Listed below are T cell receptor beta chains from one sample, sequenced in a study of blood T cell repertoires in COVID-19. TCRdb's copy holds only in-frame clones and misses some; the assay was immunoSEQ multiplex PCR. The repertoire includes just under 95,000 clones, approximately 80% of them detected once, and 15% to 20% sits in the top ten. What was sequenced was peripheral blood. Receptors originate from a human donor in a cohort sampled during active COVID-19. Each CDR3 is given with its conserved first and last residue. D genes are given only for firm matches.

TRBD2 TRBJ2-7 TRBV28 CATFSGFSYEQYF
TRBD2 TRBJ2-7 TRBV5-1 CASSLATSDTYEQYF
. TRBJ2-7 TRBV19 CASSGTNSYEQYF
TRBD1 TRBJ2-3 TRBV11-2 CASSLGDRVVDTQYF
. TRBJ1-2 TRBV28 CASRLQETYGYTF
TRBD2 TRBJ2-7 TRBV10-3 CAISGDTSGSRSEQYF
TRBD1 TRBJ1-4 TRBV5-1 CASSLNPGQGNEKLFF
. TRBJ1-1 TRBV18 CASSPSRGNTEAFF
. TRBJ1-2 TRBV7-6 CASSLTAFYGYTF
. TRBJ2-5 TRBV9 CASSVASQSRFQETQYF
. TRBJ1-3 TRBV11-2 CASSRYRVNTIYF
. TRBJ2-7 TRBV30 CAWTSTSSYEQYF
. TRBJ1-2 TRBV7-9 CASSLNRVVGYTF